This paragraph covers one T cell receptor beta chain sequence. As yet, its antigen is unknown. Since a much larger clone is just one base distant, this may be a read error. This sample is drawn from a study of molecular identifiers for immune sequencing clone quantification. Points from the study as a whole: Among roughly 910,000 naive cells, spiked Jurkat TCR RNA from a single cell was reportedly detectable. Over 97% of effector molecules, but under 1% in naive cells, were held by clones with more than 20 RNA copies.

The CDR3 contains 15 residues. The ends were cut back, 3 bases at V and 8 bases at J, with 16 bases in the middle. The authors gated naive CD8 T cells as CD8+CD4-CCR7+CD45RA+ for sorting. Methods described previously, with TCR primers listed, were used for bulk TCR libraries. TCRdb fed the PCR reads into MiXCR, producing one record per CDR3 protein. The table shows 55,000 to 75,000 distinct CDR3 sequences, with less than 20% occurring only once. The receptor was derived from a human donor in good health. Some libraries in this study had Jurkat cell RNA spiked in. Material: naive CD8+ T cells from blood, with Jurkat cell RNA spiked in. As to subset: FACS-sorted CD8+CD4-CCR7+CD45RA+ naive T cells. The genes are TRBV12-3 or TRBV12-4 and TRBJ2-2; tentative D call: TRBD2 (6 bases). The CDR3 is CASSFPSSARGELFF. The CDR3 bases are TGTGCCAGCAGTTTTCCCTCTAGCGCGAGGGGGGAGCTGTTTTTT.